One and the same sample provided the 4 T cell receptor beta chains below, sequenced in a study of cytomegalovirus exposure and HLA in healthy donors. The PCR made use of 60 Vbeta and 13 Jbeta primers. Clones were sequenced by immunoSEQ multiplex PCR, and TCRdb holds only the in-frame ones, with some missing. In the table there are about 79,000 clones, roughly two thirds of which are singletons. The material sequenced was PBMCs. The source is a woman in her forties or fifties in good health and CMV-seropositive.

This chain links TRBV15 with TRBJ1-4, with TRBD1 identical over 7 bases. The V gene's germline CDR1 is LNHNV and CDR2 YYDKDF (reference sequence). This CDR3 spans 12 amino acids. The J segment lost 7 bases and the V segment lost 4 bases, leaving 0 bases of the junction unmatched. In DNA form, the CDR3 reads TGTGCCACCAGCAACAGGGGTGAAAAACTGTTTTTT. Protein product: CATSNRGEKLFF. Filled out from reference TRBV15 and TRBJ1-4, the complete variable domain reads DAMVIQNPRYQVTQFGKPVTLSCSQTLNHNVMYWYQQKSSQAPKLLFHYYDKDFNNEADTPDNFQSRRPNTSFCFLDIRSPGLGDTAMYLCATSNRGEKLFFGSGTQLSVL.

The chain combines TRBV5-1 with TRBJ1-2; 7 bases line up with TRBD1. There are 14 residues in the CDR3. The germline V gene has CDR1 SGHRS and CDR2 YFSETQ. V dropped 0 bases and J dropped 6; count of bases not matched to a gene: 5. CDR3 protein: CASSLGVGTDGYTF. CDR3 nucleotides: TGCGCCAGCAGCTTGGGGGTAGGGACAGATGGCTACACCTTC.

This clone was observed once. The genes are TRBV11-1 and TRBJ1-1; no reliable D call. V gave up 5 bases and J gave up 6 bases, with 10 bases separating them. Germline loops: CDR1 SGHAT, CDR2 FQDESV (reference sequence). This CDR3 region has 12 residues. In nucleotides, the CDR3 is TGTGCCAGCAGCCCTAGGTCAGCTGAAGCTTTCTTT. This codes for CASSPRSAEAFF.

The CDR3 DNA sequence: TGTGCCAGCAGCTTCCCGACGGGTAATGGCTACACCTTC. Its protein is CASSFPTGNGYTF. This rearrangement joins TRBV7-2 to TRBJ1-2; D not certain. The germline gives CDR1 SGHTA, CDR2 FQGNSA. The CDR3 extends over 13 amino acids. Trimming removed 3 bases from V and 6 bases from J, with 11 bases in between.